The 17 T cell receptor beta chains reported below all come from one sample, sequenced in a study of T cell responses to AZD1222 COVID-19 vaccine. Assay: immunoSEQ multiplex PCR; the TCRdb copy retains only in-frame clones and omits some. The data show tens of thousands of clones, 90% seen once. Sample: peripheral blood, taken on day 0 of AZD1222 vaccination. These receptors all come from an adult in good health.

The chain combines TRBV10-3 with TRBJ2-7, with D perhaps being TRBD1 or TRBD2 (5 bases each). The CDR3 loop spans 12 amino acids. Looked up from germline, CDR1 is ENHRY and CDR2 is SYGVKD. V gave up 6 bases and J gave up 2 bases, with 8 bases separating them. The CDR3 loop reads CAIRGDPYEQYF. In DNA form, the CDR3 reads TGTGCCATCAGGGGGGACCCCTACGAGCAGTACTTC.

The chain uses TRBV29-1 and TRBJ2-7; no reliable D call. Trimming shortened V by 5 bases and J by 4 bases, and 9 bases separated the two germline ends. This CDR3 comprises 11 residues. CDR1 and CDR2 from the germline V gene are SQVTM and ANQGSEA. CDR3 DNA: TGCAGCGTTAGTCATAGGTACGAGCAGTACTTC. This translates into CSVSHRYEQYF.

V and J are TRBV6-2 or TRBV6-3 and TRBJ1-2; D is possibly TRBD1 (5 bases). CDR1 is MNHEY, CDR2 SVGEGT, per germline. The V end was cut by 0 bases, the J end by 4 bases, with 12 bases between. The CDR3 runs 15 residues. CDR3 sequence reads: CASSYSTGPTYGYTF. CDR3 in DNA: TGTGCCAGCAGTTACTCGACGGGACCGACCTATGGCTACACCTTC.

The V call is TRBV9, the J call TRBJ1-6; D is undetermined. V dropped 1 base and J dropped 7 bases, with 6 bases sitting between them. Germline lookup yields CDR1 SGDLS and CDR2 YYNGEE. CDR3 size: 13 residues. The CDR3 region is CASSVTQNSPLHF. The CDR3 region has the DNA TGTGCCAGCAGCGTAACCCAAAATTCACCCCTCCACTTT. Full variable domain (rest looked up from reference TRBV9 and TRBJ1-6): DSGVTQTPKHLITATGQRVTLRCSPRSGDLSVYWYQQSLDQGLQFLIQYYNGEERAKGNILERFSAQQFPDLHSELNLSSLELGDSALYFCASSVTQNSPLHFGNGTRLTVT.

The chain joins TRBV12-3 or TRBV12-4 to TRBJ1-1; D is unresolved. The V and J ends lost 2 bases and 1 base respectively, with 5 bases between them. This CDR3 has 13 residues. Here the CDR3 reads CASSLQENTEAFF. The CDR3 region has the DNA TGTGCCAGCAGTTTACAGGAGAACACTGAAGCTTTCTTT.

Written as DNA, the CDR3 is TGCGCCAGCAGCCAGCCCCTACGGGCCGAATTCTATGGCTACACCTTC. Amino acids: CASSQPLRAEFYGYTF. The gene calls are TRBV4-1 and TRBJ1-2; D not resolved. Between the trimmed V and J ends, which lost 3 bases and 4 bases, there was a span of 18 bases. The CDR3 spans 16 residues. Per the germline V gene, CDR1 is MGHRA and CDR2 is YSYEKL.

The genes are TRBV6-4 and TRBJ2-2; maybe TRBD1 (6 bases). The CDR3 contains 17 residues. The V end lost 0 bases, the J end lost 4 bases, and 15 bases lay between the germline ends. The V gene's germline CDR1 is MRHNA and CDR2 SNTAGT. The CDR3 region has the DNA TGTGCCAGCAGTGACTCCCAACAGGGTCGACTCACCGGGGAGCTGTTTTTT. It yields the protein CASSDSQQGRLTGELFF.

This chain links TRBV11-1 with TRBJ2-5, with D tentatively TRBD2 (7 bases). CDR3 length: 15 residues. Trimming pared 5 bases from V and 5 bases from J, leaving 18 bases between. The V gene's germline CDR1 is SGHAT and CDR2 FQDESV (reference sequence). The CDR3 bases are TGTGCCAGCAGCCCTCCTGGAGGGAGGGGGGAGACCCAGTACTTC. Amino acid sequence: CASSPPGGRGETQYF. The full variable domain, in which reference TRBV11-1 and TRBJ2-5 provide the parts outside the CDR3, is EAEVAQSPRYKITEKSQAVAFWCDPISGHATLYWYRQILGQGPELLVQFQDESVVDDSQLPKDRFSAERLKGVDSTLKIQPAELGDSAMYLCASSPPGGRGETQYFGPGTRLLVL.

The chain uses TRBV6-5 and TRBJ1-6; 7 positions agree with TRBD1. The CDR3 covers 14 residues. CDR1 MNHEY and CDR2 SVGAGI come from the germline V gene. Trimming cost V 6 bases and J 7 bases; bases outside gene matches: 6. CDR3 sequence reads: CASSRQGHNSPLHF. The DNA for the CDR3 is TGTGCCAGCAGCCGACAGGGCCACAATTCACCCCTCCACTTT.

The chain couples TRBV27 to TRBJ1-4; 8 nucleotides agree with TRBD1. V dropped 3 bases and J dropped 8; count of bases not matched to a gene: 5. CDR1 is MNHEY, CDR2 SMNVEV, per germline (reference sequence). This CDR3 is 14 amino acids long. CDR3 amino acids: CASSLDRVGEKLFF. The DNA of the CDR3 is TGTGCCAGCAGTTTGGACAGGGTTGGGGAAAAACTGTTTTTT.

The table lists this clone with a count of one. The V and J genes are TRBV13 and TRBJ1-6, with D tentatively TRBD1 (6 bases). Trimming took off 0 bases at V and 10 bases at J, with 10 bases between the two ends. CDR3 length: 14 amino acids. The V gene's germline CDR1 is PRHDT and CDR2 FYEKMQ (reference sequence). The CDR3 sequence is CASSLGQGRSPLHF. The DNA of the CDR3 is TGTGCCAGCAGCTTAGGACAGGGCCGATCACCCCTCCACTTT.

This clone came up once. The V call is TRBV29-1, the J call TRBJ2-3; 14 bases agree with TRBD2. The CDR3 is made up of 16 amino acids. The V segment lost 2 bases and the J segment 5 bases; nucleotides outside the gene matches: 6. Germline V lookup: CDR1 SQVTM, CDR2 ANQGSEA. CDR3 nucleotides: TGCAGCGTTGAACGACTAGCGGGGGGGCAAGGAGATACGCAGTATTTT. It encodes CSVERLAGGQGDTQYF.

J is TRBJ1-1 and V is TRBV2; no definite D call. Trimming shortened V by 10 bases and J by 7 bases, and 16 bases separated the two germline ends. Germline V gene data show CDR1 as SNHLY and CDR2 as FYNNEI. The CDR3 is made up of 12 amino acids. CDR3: CATRRYDREAFF. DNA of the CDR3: TGTGCCACCAGAAGGTACGATCGTGAAGCTTTCTTT.

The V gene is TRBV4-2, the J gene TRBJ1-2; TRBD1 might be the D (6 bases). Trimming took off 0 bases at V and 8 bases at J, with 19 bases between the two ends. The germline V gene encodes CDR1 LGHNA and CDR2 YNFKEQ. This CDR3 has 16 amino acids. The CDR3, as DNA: TGTGCCAGCAGCCAAGATGGGGCGGAAGGGGGAGGGGGCTACACCTTC. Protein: CASSQDGAEGGGGYTF.

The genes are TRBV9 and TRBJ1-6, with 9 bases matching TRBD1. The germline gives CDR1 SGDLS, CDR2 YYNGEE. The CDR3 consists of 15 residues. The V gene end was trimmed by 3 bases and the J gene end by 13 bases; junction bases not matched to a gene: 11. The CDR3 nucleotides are TGTGCCAGCAGCGCGAAGGACAGGGGATATTTGCCCCTCCACTTT. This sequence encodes CASSAKDRGYLPLHF. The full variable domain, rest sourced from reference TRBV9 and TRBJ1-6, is DSGVTQTPKHLITATGQRVTLRCSPRSGDLSVYWYQQSLDQGLQFLIQYYNGEERAKGNILERFSAQQFPDLHSELNLSSLELGDSALYFCASSAKDRGYLPLHFGNGTRLTVT.

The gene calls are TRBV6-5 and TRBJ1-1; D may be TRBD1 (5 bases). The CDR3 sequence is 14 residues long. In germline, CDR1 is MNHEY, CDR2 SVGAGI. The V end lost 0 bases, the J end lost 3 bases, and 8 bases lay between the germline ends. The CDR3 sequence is CASSYSQGYTEAFF. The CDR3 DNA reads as TGTGCCAGCAGTTACTCCCAGGGTTACACTGAAGCTTTCTTT.

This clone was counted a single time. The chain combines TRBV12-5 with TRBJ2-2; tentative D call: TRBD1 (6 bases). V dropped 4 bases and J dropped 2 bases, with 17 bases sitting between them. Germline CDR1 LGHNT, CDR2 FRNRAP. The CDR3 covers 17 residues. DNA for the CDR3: TGTGCTAGTGGTTCACGGCTGGGGGCCGAAAACACCGGGGAGCTGTTTTTT. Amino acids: CASGSRLGAENTGELFF.